What follows are 7 T cell receptor beta chains derived from one specimen sequenced in a study of CD8 T cells in ankylosing spondylitis. Study results and limitations: Typical of ankylosing spondylitis blood, it appeared, was a TCR beta motif of under 10 highly homologous variants.

These TCRs are of unknown antigen specificity. Using its own MiXCR run on the 5' RACE reads, TCRdb lists one record per CDR3 protein. Of just under 550,000 distinct CDR3 sequences listed, approximately 12% are singletons. The specimen was blood, either unsorted or a sorted T cell fraction (not recorded which). The receptors here all came from a male donor with ankylosing spondylitis.

This clonotype has at least ten counts. The V gene is TRBV24-1, the J gene TRBJ1-5; 7 nucleotides align to TRBD1. V trimming: 5 bases; J trimming: 2 bases; junction bases outside the gene matches: 20. This CDR3 has 20 amino acids. Looked up from germline, CDR1 is KGHDR and CDR2 is SFDVKD. CDR3 protein: CATSAPLNRGEGDGNQPQHF. CDR3 sequence (DNA): TGTGCCACCAGTGCACCACTGAACAGGGGCGAGGGCGACGGCAATCAGCCCCAGCATTTT.

The rearrangement links TRBV2 to TRBJ1-2; maybe TRBD1 (5 bases). With 8 bases removed from V and 1 base from J, the gap between germline ends came to 11 bases. CDR1 SNHLY and CDR2 FYNNEI come from the germline V gene. The CDR3 has 13 amino acids. This CDR3 reads CASPPGVNYGYTF. The CDR3 DNA is TGTGCCAGCCCACCGGGGGTTAACTATGGCTACACCTTC.

The V and J genes are TRBV20-1 and TRBJ2-1; TRBD2 might be the D (6 bases). Per germline, CDR1 DFQATT and CDR2 SNEGSKA (reference sequence). Trimming cost V 5 bases and J 9 bases, with 17 bases left between them. There are 13 residues in the CDR3. This CDR3 reads CSAVTLAQGEQFF. CDR3 in DNA: TGCAGTGCTGTCACTCTAGCGCAGGGTGAGCAGTTCTTC.

The chain recombines TRBV2 with TRBJ2-5; D gene unclear. The CDR3 loop spans 11 amino acids. Trimming took 2 bases from V and 7 from J, leaving 5 bases between them. Germline V gives CDR1 SNHLY, CDR2 FYNNEI. The CDR3 region has the DNA TGTGCCAGCAGTGAAATCCGGACCCAGTACTTC. This sequence encodes CASSEIRTQYF.

This clonotype was seen many times. The chain joins TRBV29-1 to TRBJ1-1, with 9 positions matching TRBD1. The V segment lost 2 bases and the J segment 6 bases; nucleotides outside the gene matches: 4. This CDR3 comprises 13 residues. Germline CDR1 and CDR2: SQVTM and ANQGSEA. CDR3 DNA: TGCAGCGTTGAATGGGACAGGGATTCTGAAGCTTTCTTT. It is translated as CSVEWDRDSEAFF.

The V and J genes are TRBV5-1 and TRBJ2-1; 7 nucleotides align to TRBD1. The CDR3 spans 15 residues. V shed 0 bases and J 8 bases; nucleotides not matched to a gene: 8. CDR1 is SGHRS, CDR2 YFSETQ, per germline. The CDR3 bases are TGCGCCAGCAGCTTGGGGGTTAGCGACAGGGATGAGCAGTTCTTC. It encodes CASSLGVSDRDEQFF. Drawing the rest from reference TRBV5-1 and TRBJ2-1, the complete variable domain is KAGVTQTPRYLIKTRGQQVTLSCSPISGHRSVSWYQQTPGQGLQFLFEYFSETQRNKGNFPGRFSGRQFSNSRSEMNVSTLELGDSALYLCASSLGVSDRDEQFFGPGTRLTVL.

CDR3 region: CASRGGQGGTEAFF. As DNA, the CDR3 is TGTGCCAGCAGAGGTGGACAGGGGGGCACTGAAGCTTTCTTT. This sequence joins TRBV11-2 and TRBJ1-1, with 10 nucleotides matching TRBD1. V shed 6 bases, J shed 4 bases, and the junction held 5 bases outside the gene matches. Germline-derived CDR1 and CDR2 are SGHAT and FQNNGV. The CDR3 totals 14 residues.